The present T cell receptor (beta chain) was sequenced within a study of patients and donors after allogeneic stem cell transplantation. This clonotype was observed at least ten times. The CDR3 extends over 14 amino acids. Germline V lookup: CDR1 MNHNS, CDR2 SASEGT. Trimming pared 5 bases from V and 6 bases from J, leaving 16 bases between. TCRdb reprocessed the RT-PCR reads with MiXCR, giving one entry per CDR3 protein. The repertoire holds about 230,000 distinct CDR3 sequences, with 13% to 15% as singletons. Material for sequencing was blood, either unsorted or a sorted T cell fraction (not recorded which). The TCR originated in a human donor who was either an allogeneic HSCT recipient or a stem cell or donor lymphocyte infusion donor (not recorded which). It is not recorded whose cells these are; they may come from a transplant donor. This chain links TRBV6-1 with TRBJ1-2, with D unresolved. This CDR3 reads CASSPLSYTDGYTF. The CDR3 region has the DNA TGTGCCAGCAGTCCCCTCTCATACACTGATGGCTACACCTTC.